One and the same sample provided the 17 T cell receptor beta chains below, sequenced in a study of T cells expressing NK-cell markers. Reprocessing the 5' RACE reads, TCRdb reports a single entry for every CDR3 protein and omits DNA. The listing contains fewer than 400,000 distinct CDR3 sequences. The material sequenced was blood T cells: a sorted CD56 or NKG2C T cell subset, CD4+ or CD8+ T cells, or bulk PBMC T cells (not recorded which). Every receptor here comes from a man aged 18 to 69 in good health.

The genes are TRBV3-1 and TRBJ1-5. The CDR3 has 15 residues. In germline, CDR1 is LGHDT, CDR2 YNNKEL (reference sequence). CDR3 loop: CASSQGVAGTQPQHF.

V and J are TRBV4-1 and TRBJ1-5. CDR1 MGHRA and CDR2 YSYEKL come from the germline V gene. The CDR3 length is 14 residues. This chain's CDR3 is CASSQGLPNQPQHF.

This chain uses TRBV5-5 with TRBJ2-3; without DNA, the TCRdb call of TRBD1 cannot be checked. CDR3 length: 15 residues. Germline V gene sequence: CDR1 SGHKS, CDR2 YYEKEE (reference sequence). CDR3 residues: CASSFRGARADTQYF.

The rearrangement links TRBV5-8 to TRBJ1-1. The CDR3 sequence is 14 residues long. The germline V gene has CDR1 SGHTS and CDR2 YDEGEE. CDR3 residues: CASSWGTWLTEAFF.

V and J are TRBV9 and TRBJ2-5; TCRdb calls TRBD1, which cannot be checked without DNA. The germline CDR1 and CDR2 sequences are SGDLS and YYNGEE. The CDR3 is 13 residues long. The chain's CDR3 is CASSSRVWETQYF. Filled out from reference TRBV9 and TRBJ2-5, the complete variable domain reads DSGVTQTPKHLITATGQRVTLRCSPRSGDLSVYWYQQSLDQGLQFLIQYYNGEERAKGNILERFSAQQFPDLHSELNLSSLELGDSALYFCASSSRVWETQYFGPGTRLLVL.

The chain combines TRBV28 with TRBJ2-7; TCRdb proposes TRBD1, but this gene call is untestable without DNA. The CDR3 is 14 residues long. CDR1 MDHEN and CDR2 SYDVKM come from the germline V gene. The CDR3 region is CASSRDALSYEQYF.

CDR3 in amino acids: CATSRASPGQRWGYEQYF. The rearrangement links TRBV15 to TRBJ2-7; with no DNA, the TCRdb D assignment of TRBD2 cannot be verified. The CDR3 runs to 18 residues. Germline V gene data show CDR1 as LNHNV and CDR2 as YYDKDF (reference sequence).

The chain couples TRBV24-1 to TRBJ2-5; TCRdb outputs TRBD1, but without DNA this stays unchecked. CDR3 length: 16 amino acids. Germline CDR1 and CDR2: KGHDR and SFDVKD. This CDR3 reads CATSDLGTGVRETQYF.

The rearrangement links TRBV27 to TRBJ2-5; as DNA is missing, the TRBD1 call by TCRdb cannot be tested. CDR3 length equals 16 residues. Germline assignment: CDR1 MNHEY and CDR2 SMNVEV (reference sequence). CDR3 protein: CASSSHGPFGGETQYF.

V gene TRBV3-1 combines with J gene TRBJ2-5; without DNA, the TCRdb call of TRBD2 cannot be checked. From germline, CDR1 is LGHDT and CDR2 YNNKEL (reference sequence). There are 18 residues in the CDR3. This chain's CDR3 is CASSQDLLLAKDKETQYF.

The chain joins TRBV14 to TRBJ1-4. This CDR3 has 13 amino acids. Germline V gene sequence: CDR1 SGHDN, CDR2 FVKESK. CDR3 amino acids: CASSHVINEKLFF. Complete variable domain (other parts from reference TRBV14 and TRBJ1-4): EAGVTQFPSHSVIEKGQTVTLRCDPISGHDNLYWYRRVMGKEIKFLLHFVKESKQDESGMPNNRFLAERTGGTYSTLKVQPAELEDSGVYFCASSHVINEKLFFGSGTQLSVL.

This chain connects TRBV20-1 to TRBJ2-4; TCRdb's D call of TRBD2 is untestable without DNA. Germline lookup yields CDR1 DFQATT and CDR2 SNEGSKA (reference sequence). There are 14 residues in the CDR3. The CDR3 sequence is CSARPFRDLNIQYF.

The J gene is TRBJ2-4, the V gene TRBV27; lacking DNA, the TRBD1 call made by TCRdb goes unchecked. This CDR3 is 15 amino acids long. Germline CDR1 and CDR2: MNHEY and SMNVEV (reference sequence). The CDR3 here is CASSFQGSAKNIQYF.

The CDR3 here is CASNPGIGGFETQYF. The chain has TRBV2 and TRBJ2-5; checking the TCRdb D call of TRBD1 is not possible without DNA. The CDR3 length is 15 residues. Germline CDR1 SNHLY, CDR2 FYNNEI.

This chain uses TRBV5-4 with TRBJ1-6. The CDR3 contains 16 residues. Germline assignment: CDR1 SGHNT and CDR2 YYREEE (reference sequence). CDR3 sequence reads: CASSVGPLTSNSPLHF.

This rearrangement joins TRBV5-1 to TRBJ2-3; checking the TCRdb D call of TRBD2 is not possible without DNA. This CDR3 is 17 amino acids long. Per germline, CDR1 SGHRS and CDR2 YFSETQ. The CDR3 loop reads CASSLRLAGIRGDTQYF.

CDR3 loop: CAWSGMNTGELFF. The chain links TRBV30 to TRBJ2-2. Germline CDR1 is GTSNPN and CDR2 is SVGIG (reference sequence). The CDR3 runs to 13 residues.